This TCR beta chain was found in a study of cytotoxic CD8 clonotypes in ibrutinib-treated CLL. Study-level findings and limits: Clonality (at baseline) was higher than in age-matched healthy donors and tracked circulating CD8+ T-cell counts.

Germline CDR1 and CDR2: SGHTA and FQGNSA. Trimming stripped 1 base from V and 1 base from J, with 5 bases between. The CDR3 contains 13 residues. A word on this clone: What it binds is unknown.

The data were produced by immunoSEQ multiplex PCR, yet TCRdb's version contains in-frame clones alone and is incomplete. Seen here are about 160,000 clones, 81% observed once, and the top ten hold roughly 2%. This chain uses TRBV7-2 with TRBJ2-7, with unresolved D. This TCR was sampled from a human donor with chronic lymphocytic leukemia. The source material was PBMCs, sampled after 12 months of ibrutinib treatment. CDR3 in DNA: TGTGCCAGCAGCTTAGACTCTTCCTACGAGCAGTACTTC. This codes for CASSLDSSYEQYF.